A single sample gave rise to the 18 T cell receptor beta chains below, sequenced in a study of T cell responses to AZD1222 COVID-19 vaccine. Here immunoSEQ multiplex PCR was the method, and the copy in TCRdb shows in-frame clones only, minus some. The sample has approximately 92,000 clones, 70% to 90% seen once. This sample comprised peripheral blood, obtained on day 0 of AZD1222 vaccination. These receptors originate from an adult in good health.

The V call is TRBV6-1, the J call TRBJ1-2, with D possibly matching TRBD1 (6 bases). The CDR3 contains 14 residues. V shed 0 bases and J shed 4 bases, with 9 bases lying between them. Germline V CDR1 and CDR2: MNHNS, SASEGT. This CDR3 is CASSEAGGRYGYTF. The DNA for the CDR3 is TGTGCCAGCAGTGAAGCTGGGGGCCGCTATGGCTACACCTTC.

This sequence joins TRBV29-1 and TRBJ2-2; D call uncertain. V was cut by 2 bases and J by 5 bases, with 9 bases left in between. This CDR3 comprises 13 residues. Germline V gives CDR1 SQVTM, CDR2 ANQGSEA. The CDR3 region is CSVETPGTGELFF. DNA of the CDR3: TGCAGCGTTGAAACCCCAGGTACCGGGGAGCTGTTTTTT.

The chain combines TRBV11-2 with TRBJ2-7; D uncertain. Germline CDR1 SGHAT, CDR2 FQNNGV. V lost 5 bases and J 4 bases, leaving 18 bases between the germline ends. The CDR3 sequence is 15 residues long. CDR3 bases: TGTGCCAGCAGCCCGACCCCTTACTCAGGATACGAGCAGTACTTC. This codes for CASSPTPYSGYEQYF.

CDR3 DNA sequence: TGCGCCAGCAGCCGGGGACAGGGTGAGGGCGAGCAGTACTTC. Encoded protein: CASSRGQGEGEQYF. The chain combines TRBV5-1 with TRBJ2-7; 9 bases map to TRBD1. The CDR3 length is 14 residues. Trimming removed 4 bases from V and 6 bases from J; junction bases left unmatched: 8. Per germline, CDR1 SGHRS and CDR2 YFSETQ.

The chain links TRBV6-5 to TRBJ2-7; 9 bases are a match to TRBD1. The CDR3 contains 15 residues. Germline V gene data show CDR1 as MNHEY and CDR2 as SVGAGI. J gave up 2 bases and V 6 bases, and 8 bases lay outside the gene matches. The CDR3 DNA follows: TGTGCCAGCAGGAAACGGGGGACAGGGACCTACGAGCAGTACTTC. This translates into CASRKRGTGTYEQYF.

The chain carries TRBV28 and TRBJ1-4, with 7 nucleotides matching TRBD1. J lost 5 bases, V lost 2 bases, and 2 bases had no gene match. The CDR3 has 14 residues. Germline V gives CDR1 MDHEN, CDR2 SYDVKM. The CDR3 sequence: CASSLRDRNEKLFF. CDR3 in DNA: TGTGCCAGCAGTTTACGGGACAGAAATGAAAAACTGTTTTTT. The whole variable domain, remainder taken from reference TRBV28 and TRBJ1-4, is DVKVTQSSRYLVKRTGEKVFLECVQDMDHENMFWYRQDPGLGLRLIYFSYDVKMKEKGDIPEGYSVSREKKERFSLILESASTNQTSMYLCASSLRDRNEKLFFGSGTQLSVL.

CDR3 residues: CASSIDPKGSSYEQYF. Here the CDR3 DNA reads TGTGCCAGTAGTATAGACCCTAAGGGGAGCTCCTACGAGCAGTACTTC. The rearrangement links TRBV19 to TRBJ2-7, with D possibly being TRBD1 or TRBD2 (5 bases each). V was clipped by 0 bases and J by 0 bases, with 12 bases between them. Germline assignment: CDR1 LNHDA and CDR2 SQIVND (reference sequence). This CDR3 region has 16 residues.

The chain joins TRBV30 to TRBJ1-3, with D unclear. V gave up 6 bases and J gave up 0 bases, with 18 bases separating them. This CDR3 is built from 16 residues. The germline CDR1 and CDR2 sequences are GTSNPN and SVGIG (reference sequence). CDR3 DNA sequence: TGTGCCTGCCACTCAAAAACATTAAGCTCTGGAAACACCATATATTTT. Translating gives CACHSKTLSSGNTIYF.

The chain recombines TRBV19 with TRBJ2-2; D is ambiguous. This CDR3 contains 12 residues. V dropped 6 bases and J dropped 5 bases, with 7 bases sitting between them. Germline V gene lookup returns CDR1 LNHDA and CDR2 SQIVND (reference sequence). The CDR3 DNA is TGTGCCAGTAGCGGCCCGACCGGGGAGCTGTTTTTT. The encoded protein is CASSGPTGELFF.

The chain combines TRBV28 with TRBJ1-3, with D perhaps matching TRBD1 (6 bases). CDR3 length: 16 amino acids. Trimming left V 5 bases short and J 0 bases short, with 14 bases between. The germline gives CDR1 MDHEN, CDR2 SYDVKM. The CDR3 coding sequence is TGTGCCAGCAGTACTACAAAGACAGGCTCTGGAAACACCATATATTTT. This sequence encodes CASSTTKTGSGNTIYF.

The V gene is TRBV6-5, the J gene TRBJ1-2, with D possibly matching TRBD1 (6 bases). V shed 6 bases and J shed 6 bases, with 17 bases lying between them. Looked up from germline, CDR1 is MNHEY and CDR2 is SVGAGI. The CDR3 spans 14 residues. The CDR3 DNA reads TGTGCCAGCAGGGAGATACGGACAGCCCATGGCTACACCTTC. Its translation is CASREIRTAHGYTF.

V usage is TRBV5-1 and J usage is TRBJ2-5; D unclear. Germline V lookup: CDR1 SGHRS, CDR2 YFSETQ. V shed 4 bases and J shed 4 bases, with 14 bases lying between them. This CDR3 is built from 14 residues. CDR3 amino acids: CASSPGSHGETQYF. In DNA, the CDR3 is TGCGCCAGCAGCCCCGGGTCTCACGGAGAGACCCAGTACTTC.

V is TRBV5-6 and J is TRBJ1-1, with TRBD1 as a possible D gene (5 bases). CDR3 size: 14 residues. The germline V gene encodes CDR1 SGHDT and CDR2 YYEEEE. V was shortened by 4 bases and J by 6 bases, with 16 bases between the two germline ends. As DNA, the CDR3 is TGTGCCAGCAGCCGCCGCGGGGCGAGCCCTGAAGCTTTCTTT. The encoded protein is CASSRRGASPEAFF. Full variable domain (rest looked up from reference TRBV5-6 and TRBJ1-1): DAGVTQSPTHLIKTRGQQVTLRCSPKSGHDTVSWYQQALGQGPQFIFQYYEEEERQRGNFPDRFSGHQFPNYSSELNVNALLLGDSALYLCASSRRGASPEAFFGQGTRLTVV.

The chain joins TRBV18 to TRBJ2-1; D uncertain. CDR3 length equals 16 residues. V was pared by 0 bases and J by 7 bases, with 16 bases between. Looked up from germline, CDR1 is KGHSH and CDR2 is LQKENI. The CDR3 protein is CASSPPRTGVGNEQFF. CDR3 DNA: TGTGCCAGCTCACCACCGCGGACGGGTGTTGGTAATGAGCAGTTCTTC. The full variable domain, its missing parts supplied by reference TRBV18 and TRBJ2-1, is NAGVMQNPRHLVRRRGQEARLRCSPMKGHSHVYWYRQLPEEGLKFMVYLQKENIIDESGMPKERFSAEFPKEGPSILRIQQVVRGDSAAYFCASSPPRTGVGNEQFFGPGTRLTVL.

V gene TRBV30 combines with J gene TRBJ1-5; no reliable D call. V gave up 0 bases and J gave up 3 bases, with 6 bases separating them. The CDR3 totals 13 residues. CDR1 and CDR2 (germline): GTSNPN, SVGIG (reference sequence). The CDR3 protein is CAWSVKDNQPQHF. The CDR3 region has the DNA TGTGCCTGGAGTGTAAAGGACAATCAGCCCCAGCATTTT.

This clone was counted a single time. The V gene is TRBV19, the J gene TRBJ1-5, with TRBD1 matching over 7 bases. V lost 2 bases to trimming and J lost 6 bases; unmatched junction nucleotides: 13. This CDR3 has 17 amino acids. Germline V gene sequence: CDR1 LNHDA, CDR2 SQIVND (reference sequence). The CDR3 is CASSISAMRGLAQPQHF. CDR3 DNA sequence: TGTGCCAGTAGTATATCAGCCATGAGGGGGCTCGCTCAGCCCCAGCATTTT. The complete variable domain, with remaining parts taken from reference TRBV19 and TRBJ1-5, reads DGGITQSPKYLFRKEGQNVTLSCEQNLNHDAMYWYRQDPGQGLRLIYYSQIVNDFQKGDIAEGYSVSREKKESFPLTVTSAQKNPTAFYLCASSISAMRGLAQPQHFGDGTRLSIL.

This clone was observed a single time. V usage is TRBV12-3 or TRBV12-4 and J usage is TRBJ1-6; D uncertain. Trimming shortened V by 5 bases and J by 6 bases, and 8 bases separated the two germline ends. The CDR3 runs 13 residues. DNA of the CDR3: TGTGCCAGCAGTCTGGACCTTAATTCACCCCTCCACTTT. As protein: CASSLDLNSPLHF.

This chain joins TRBV6-5 and TRBJ2-2; TRBD2 matches 9 bases. CDR1 MNHEY and CDR2 SVGAGI come from the germline V gene. The ends lost 6 bases at V and 10 bases at J; junction bases unmatched: 6. The CDR3 runs to 13 residues. CDR3 in DNA: TGTGCCAGCAGGCTAGCGGGAAGGGTGGAGCTGTTTTTT. This sequence encodes CASRLAGRVELFF.